The 7 T cell receptor beta chains below come from one sample, sequenced in a study of CD8 T cells in Susac syndrome. When the RNA was reverse transcribed, random hexamers were used with an input of roughly 0.45 to 1 ug. Via MiXCR, TCRdb re-called the immunoSEQ multiplex PCR reads, giving one row per CDR3 protein. Here the sample spans roughly 100,000 distinct CDR3 sequences, 95% to 97% being singletons. Input material: CD8+ T cells from PBMCs. The receptors were gathered from a human donor with Susac syndrome.

This clonotype has a handful of counts. V and J are TRBV5-6 and TRBJ1-2; TRBD1 matches 10 bases. Germline-derived CDR1 and CDR2 are SGHDT and YYEEEE. The J segment lost 6 bases and the V segment lost 1 base, leaving 3 bases of the junction unmatched. The CDR3 totals 14 residues. The CDR3 DNA reads as TGTGCCAGCAGCTTGAGGGACAGGGGCAATGGCTACACCTTC. Residues: CASSLRDRGNGYTF. Complete variable domain (other parts from reference TRBV5-6 and TRBJ1-2): DAGVTQSPTHLIKTRGQQVTLRCSPKSGHDTVSWYQQALGQGPQFIFQYYEEEERQRGNFPDRFSGHQFPNYSSELNVNALLLGDSALYLCASSLRDRGNGYTFGSGTRLTVV.

The chain combines TRBV30 with TRBJ1-1, with D unclear. V was trimmed by 1 base and J by 0 bases, leaving 3 bases between them. Germline CDR1 and CDR2: GTSNPN and SVGIG (reference sequence). The CDR3 is made up of 12 amino acids. CDR3 coding DNA: TGTGCCTGGAGTGACATGAACACTGAAGCTTTCTTT. This encodes CAWSDMNTEAFF.

This clonotype was counted a single time. The chain joins TRBV9 to TRBJ2-1, with 9 bases identical to TRBD2. The germline CDR1 and CDR2 sequences are SGDLS and YYNGEE. The CDR3 runs 16 residues. After removal of 4 bases from V and 4 bases from J, the junction contained 9 bases not matched to a gene. This CDR3 reads CASSKGLAGLYNEQFF. The CDR3 DNA follows: TGTGCCAGCAGCAAGGGACTAGCTGGACTTTACAATGAGCAGTTCTTC.

This chain connects TRBV4-1 to TRBJ2-1; 10 bases are a match to TRBD2. The CDR3 totals 15 residues. Per the germline V gene, CDR1 is MGHRA and CDR2 is YSYEKL. J was trimmed by 9 bases and V by 0 bases; bases with no gene match: 5. This CDR3 reads CASSQEASGGGEQFF. For the CDR3, the DNA is TGCGCCAGCAGCCAAGAGGCTAGCGGGGGAGGTGAGCAGTTCTTC.

J is TRBJ1-2 and V is TRBV27; D is perhaps TRBD1 (6 bases). The CDR3 spans 15 residues. Germline CDR1 and CDR2: MNHEY and SMNVEV (reference sequence). V dropped 2 bases and J dropped 6 bases, with 16 bases sitting between them. The CDR3 reads CASSLGVRDTDGYTF. CDR3 DNA sequence: TGTGCCAGCAGTTTAGGAGTCCGGGACACCGATGGCTACACCTTC.

V usage is TRBV9 and J usage is TRBJ1-3; D gene uncertain. V dropped 4 bases and J dropped 7 bases, with 12 bases sitting between them. There are 13 residues in the CDR3. Germline values: CDR1 SGDLS, CDR2 YYNGEE. In nucleotides, the CDR3 is TGTGCCAGCAGCCTACCTGGCAGCAACACCATATATTTT. Protein sequence: CASSLPGSNTIYF.

V and J are TRBV20-1 and TRBJ1-5; TRBD1 aligns across 8 bases. The CDR3 length is 13 residues. The V gene end was trimmed by 2 bases and the J gene end by 5 bases; junction bases not matched to a gene: 2. CDR1 is DFQATT and CDR2 is SNEGSKA in the germline V gene (reference sequence). The CDR3 DNA reads as TGCAGTGCTAGACCCAGGGGGCATCAGCCCCAGCATTTT. Translated, it gives CSARPRGHQPQHF.